This T cell receptor beta chain was identified during a study of OX40 agonist ivuxolimab in advanced cancers. Across the whole study: Head and neck, renal cell, melanoma or hepatocellular carcinoma were the cancers that dose-escalation patients had. A history of anti-PD-1, anti-PD-L1 or anti-CTLA-4 therapy was acceptable, and over 30% had some.

The trim removed 1 base at V and 4 bases at J, leaving 3 bases unmatched. This CDR3 comprises 13 residues. Germline V lookup: CDR1 SQVTM, CDR2 ANQGSEA. The protocol was immunoSEQ multiplex PCR, while the TCRdb copy is restricted to in-frame clones and leaves out a portion. The data contain approximately 91,000 clones, about 86% of them singletons. Study observations and caveats: A proportion of nonresponders additionally exhibited low normalized T-cell clonal expansion.

This clone was picked up a small number of times. Its antigen is not known. The TCR sequence derives from an adult with an advanced solid tumor such as melanoma, head and neck, liver or kidney cancer. Sequences were derived from CD4+ or CD8+ T cells sorted from blood, sampled in a trial of the OX40 agonist ivuxolimab. The chain is built from TRBV29-1 and TRBJ2-7, with 8 bases aligning to TRBD1. The CDR3 loop reads CSVEGTGQYEQYF. In DNA, the CDR3 is TGCAGCGTTGAAGGGACAGGGCAGTACGAGCAGTACTTC.